A single count supports the clone carrying this T cell receptor (beta chain). Its antigen remains unknown. CDR3 length: 14 residues. Germline V CDR1 and CDR2: MNHEY, SMNVEV (reference sequence). V was clipped by 1 base and J by 9 bases, with 13 bases between them. Libraries were prepared by immunoSEQ multiplex PCR; TCRdb keeps only in-frame clonotypes and omits some of them. The sample gives around 110,000 clones, approximately 88% of which show up once; over 0.6% is in the top ten. This sample was included in a study of graft-versus-host responses after intestinal transplantation. The wider study: Each of the recipients got a multivisceral, liver-intestinal, or isolated intestinal transplant. Induction with anti-thymocyte globulin, then tacrolimus and steroids for three to four years, was given to all recipients.

Study-wide points: Early declines in HvG clones that occurred post-transplant were associated with peak circulating GvH clone levels. Investigators detected GvH clones in recipient marrow, with some emerging earlier in ileum or blood.

This chain uses TRBV27 with TRBJ1-5; D call uncertain. The sequences come from unstimulated CD4+ T cells sorted from spleen or lymph node cells, collected before transplant. This clonotype was obtained from a human donor who was the organ donor for an intestinal transplant. The CDR3 sequence: CASSLLDGNGPQHF. For the CDR3, the DNA is TGTGCCAGCAGTTTATTGGACGGGAATGGGCCCCAGCATTTT.